This TCR beta chain was profiled in a study of PD-1 blockade in classical Hodgkin lymphoma. The time point here: cycle 4 day 1 (C4D1), after 6 weeks of nivolumab. The patients all showed relapse after autologous stem cell transplantation, while their brentuximab vedotin exposure varied. Magnetic negative selection purified CD4+ T cells from thawed PBMCs. Trimming pared 0 bases from V and 0 bases from J, leaving 7 bases between. The CDR3 contains 15 residues. Germline V gene data show CDR1 as SGDLS and CDR2 as YYNGEE. The assay was immunoSEQ multiplex PCR, and TCRdb's table has in-frame clones only and misses some. Found here are tens of thousands of clones, around 74% of them singletons; the top ten hold about 1.2%.

Specimen: CD4+ T cells from blood, collected before the fourth cycle of nivolumab. The clonotype comes from a human donor with classical Hodgkin lymphoma. The chain joins TRBV9 to TRBJ1-3; no reliable D call. In nucleotides, the CDR3 is TGTGCCAGCAGCGTAGAGAGTGACTCTGGAAACACCATATATTTT. Its protein is CASSVESDSGNTIYF.